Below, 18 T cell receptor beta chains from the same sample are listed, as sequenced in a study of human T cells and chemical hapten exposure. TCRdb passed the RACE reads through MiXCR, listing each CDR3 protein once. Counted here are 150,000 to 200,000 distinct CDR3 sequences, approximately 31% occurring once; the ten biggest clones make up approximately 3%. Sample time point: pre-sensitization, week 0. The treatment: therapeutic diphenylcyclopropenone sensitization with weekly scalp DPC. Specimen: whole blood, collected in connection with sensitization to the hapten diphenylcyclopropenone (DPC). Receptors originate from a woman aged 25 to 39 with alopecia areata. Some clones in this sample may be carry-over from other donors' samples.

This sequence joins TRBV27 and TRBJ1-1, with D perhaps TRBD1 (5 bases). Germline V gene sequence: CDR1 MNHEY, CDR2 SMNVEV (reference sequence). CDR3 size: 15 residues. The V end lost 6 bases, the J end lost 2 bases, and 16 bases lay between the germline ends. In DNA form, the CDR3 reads TGTGCCAGCAGCAAATGGGGGGGGTCCAACACTGAAGCTTTCTTT. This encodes CASSKWGGSNTEAFF.

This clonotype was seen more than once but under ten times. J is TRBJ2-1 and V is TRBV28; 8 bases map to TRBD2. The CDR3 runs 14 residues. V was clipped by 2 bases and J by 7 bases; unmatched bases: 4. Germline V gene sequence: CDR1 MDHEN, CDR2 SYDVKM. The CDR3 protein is CASSLGAGVNEQFF. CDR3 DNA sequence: TGTGCCAGCAGTTTAGGAGCGGGAGTAAATGAGCAGTTCTTC.

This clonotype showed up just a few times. CDR3 region: CATSAAGKSSNQPQHF. The CDR3 DNA follows: TGTGCCACCAGTGCCGCAGGGAAATCCTCTAATCAGCCCCAGCATTTT. The chain carries TRBV24-1 and TRBJ1-5; weak D call: TRBD1 (5 bases). Germline V lookup: CDR1 KGHDR, CDR2 SFDVKD. There are 16 residues in the CDR3. V lost 5 bases and J lost 4, with 17 bases in between.

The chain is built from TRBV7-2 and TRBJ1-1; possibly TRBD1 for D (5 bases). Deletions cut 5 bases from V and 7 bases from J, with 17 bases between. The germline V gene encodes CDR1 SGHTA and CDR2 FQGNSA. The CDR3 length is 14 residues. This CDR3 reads CASSPRWGSNEAFF. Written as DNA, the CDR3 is TGTGCCAGCAGCCCCAGGTGGGGCTCTAATGAAGCTTTCTTT.

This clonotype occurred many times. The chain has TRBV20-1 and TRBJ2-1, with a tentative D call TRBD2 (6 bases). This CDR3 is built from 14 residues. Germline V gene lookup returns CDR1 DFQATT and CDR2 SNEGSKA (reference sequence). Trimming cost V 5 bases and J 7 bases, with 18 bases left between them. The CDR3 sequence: CSAVGTPTGNEQFF. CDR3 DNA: TGCAGTGCTGTTGGGACTCCCACCGGAAATGAGCAGTTCTTC.

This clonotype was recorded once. In DNA, the CDR3 is TGTGCCAGCAGCCAGGGGGACATAGCCAAAAACATTCAGTACTTC. Translating it yields CASSQGDIAKNIQYF. The rearrangement uses TRBV4-2 and TRBJ2-4; D might be TRBD1 (6 bases). The CDR3 runs to 15 residues. Trimming took off 3 bases at V and 0 bases at J, with 9 bases between the two ends. Germline V gene sequence: CDR1 LGHNA, CDR2 YNFKEQ.

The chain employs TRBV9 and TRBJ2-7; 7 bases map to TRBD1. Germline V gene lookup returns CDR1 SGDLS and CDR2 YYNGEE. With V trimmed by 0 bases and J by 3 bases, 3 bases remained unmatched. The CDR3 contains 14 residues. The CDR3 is CASSVEGQSYEQYF. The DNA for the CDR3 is TGTGCCAGCAGCGTAGAGGGACAGAGCTACGAGCAGTACTTC.

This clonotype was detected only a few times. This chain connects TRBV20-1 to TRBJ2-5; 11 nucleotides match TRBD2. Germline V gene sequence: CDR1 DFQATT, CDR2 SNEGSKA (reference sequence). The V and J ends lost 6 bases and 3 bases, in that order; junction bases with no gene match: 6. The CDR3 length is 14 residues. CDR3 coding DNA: TGCAGTGCGACCGGGACTAGCGGCAAAGAGACCCAGTACTTC. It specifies CSATGTSGKETQYF.

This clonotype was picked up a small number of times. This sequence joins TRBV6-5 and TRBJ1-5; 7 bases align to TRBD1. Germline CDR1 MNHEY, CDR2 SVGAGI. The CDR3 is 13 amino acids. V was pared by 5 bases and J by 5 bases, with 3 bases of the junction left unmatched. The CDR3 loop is CASSQGQYQPQHF. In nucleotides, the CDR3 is TGTGCCAGCAGTCAGGGACAGTATCAGCCCCAGCATTTT.

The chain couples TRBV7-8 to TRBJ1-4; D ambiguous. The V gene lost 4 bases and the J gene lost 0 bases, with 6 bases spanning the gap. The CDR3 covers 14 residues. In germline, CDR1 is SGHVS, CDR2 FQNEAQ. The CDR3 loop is CASSSTPTNEKLFF. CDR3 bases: TGTGCCAGCAGCTCGACACCAACTAATGAAAAACTGTTTTTT.

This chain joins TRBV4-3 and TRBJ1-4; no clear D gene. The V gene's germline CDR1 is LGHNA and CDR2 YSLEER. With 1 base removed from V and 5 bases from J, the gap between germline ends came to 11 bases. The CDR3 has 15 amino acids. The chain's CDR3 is CASSQGARLNEKLFF. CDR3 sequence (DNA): TGCGCCAGCAGCCAAGGGGCCCGGTTAAATGAAAAACTGTTTTTT.

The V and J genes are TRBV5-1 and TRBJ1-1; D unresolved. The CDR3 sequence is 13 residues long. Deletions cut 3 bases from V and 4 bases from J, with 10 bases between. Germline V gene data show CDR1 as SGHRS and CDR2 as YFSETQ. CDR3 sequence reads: CASSSIGLTEAFF. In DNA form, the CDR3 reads TGCGCCAGCAGCTCAATAGGCCTCACTGAAGCTTTCTTT.

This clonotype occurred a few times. CDR3 bases: TGTGCCAGCAGCTTTAGTACTGTTACCTACGAGCAGTACTTC. Translating it yields CASSFSTVTYEQYF. The chain combines TRBV12-3 or TRBV12-4 with TRBJ2-7; no clear D gene. This CDR3 is built from 14 residues. V lost 6 bases, J lost 2 bases, and 14 bases lay in between.

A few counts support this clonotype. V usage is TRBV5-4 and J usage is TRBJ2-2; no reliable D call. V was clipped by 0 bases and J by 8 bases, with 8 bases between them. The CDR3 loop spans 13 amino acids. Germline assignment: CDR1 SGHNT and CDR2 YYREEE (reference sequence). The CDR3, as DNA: TGTGCCAGCAGCTTGGCAGGACCGGGGGAGCTGTTTTTT. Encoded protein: CASSLAGPGELFF.

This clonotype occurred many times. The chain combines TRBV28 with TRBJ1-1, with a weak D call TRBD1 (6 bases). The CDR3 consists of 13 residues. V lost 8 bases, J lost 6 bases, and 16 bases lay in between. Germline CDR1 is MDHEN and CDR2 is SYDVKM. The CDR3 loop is CASGGQGSPEAFF. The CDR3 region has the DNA TGTGCCAGCGGGGGGCAGGGAAGCCCTGAAGCTTTCTTT.

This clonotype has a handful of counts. The CDR3 bases are TGTGCCAGCATCTGGGGGGCCACAGATACGCAGTATTTT. Translated, it gives CASIWGATDTQYF. The rearrangement uses TRBV2 and TRBJ2-3; perhaps D is TRBD1 or TRBD2 (6 bases each). The CDR3 sequence is 13 residues long. CDR1 is SNHLY and CDR2 is FYNNEI in the germline V gene. V lost 7 bases, J lost 2 bases, and 10 bases lay in between.

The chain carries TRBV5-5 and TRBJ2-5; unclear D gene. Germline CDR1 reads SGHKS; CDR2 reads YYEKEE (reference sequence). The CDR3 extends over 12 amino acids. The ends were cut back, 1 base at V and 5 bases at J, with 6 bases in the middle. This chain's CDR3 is CASSLHLETQYF. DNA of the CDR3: TGTGCCAGCAGCTTGCACCTGGAGACCCAGTACTTC.

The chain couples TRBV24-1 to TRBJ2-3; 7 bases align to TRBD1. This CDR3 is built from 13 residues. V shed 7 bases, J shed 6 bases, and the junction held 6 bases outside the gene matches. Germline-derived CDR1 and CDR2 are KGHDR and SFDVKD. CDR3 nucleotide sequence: TGTGCCACCAGCAGGACAGGTGTCGATACGCAGTATTTT. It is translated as CATSRTGVDTQYF.